This section outlines one TCR beta chain sequence together with its context. Its antigen is still unknown. Looked up from germline, CDR1 is SGHVS and CDR2 is FQNEAQ. V shed 3 bases and J 9 bases; nucleotides not matched to a gene: 9. The CDR3 length is 14 residues. The libraries were made with immunoSEQ v3.0 at survey level. TCRdb's copy holds only in-frame clones and misses some; the assay was immunoSEQ multiplex PCR. The sample lists 20,000 or so clones; approximately 80% were seen once. These data are taken from a study of long-term antiretroviral therapy in people with HIV. Study-level information: First collections came about a decade before the 2015 immediate-ART recommendation. General study results and limits: The clones with expansion before ART were dominant in the repertoire at all time points. Investigators report no available data on ART adherence, viral resistance or therapy changes. Transplant donor controls retained higher diversity, though diversity increased after ART.

The chain joins TRBV7-8 to TRBJ1-1; 8 bases agree with TRBD1. The sample in question was unsorted PBMCs, obtained roughly 5.9 years after starting antiretroviral therapy. The receptor was derived from a young man with HIV. The CDR3, as DNA: TGTGCCAGCAGCTTTACAGGGGGGAGTTTGAAAGCTTTCTTT. This translates into CASSFTGGSLKAFF.